The 4 T cell receptor beta chains given below trace back to one sample, sequenced in a study of Ad26.COV2.S vaccination and SARS-CoV-2 variants. The protocol was immunoSEQ multiplex PCR, while the TCRdb copy is restricted to in-frame clones and leaves out a portion. The table shows roughly 400,000 clones, with less than 95% occurring only once. Specified treatment: around 19 received Ad26.COV2.S at low or high dose, single or two shots; five or six received placebo; per-sample allocation not given. The samples date from day 63 after the first vaccine or placebo injection. The material sequenced was peripheral blood, taken in a trial of Ad26.COV2.S vaccine versus placebo. The receptors come from a person between 18 and 65 years old who received the Ad26.COV2.S COVID-19 vaccine or a placebo.

This sequence joins TRBV7-9 and TRBJ2-5, with D possibly matching TRBD1 (6 bases). CDR1 is SEHNR, CDR2 FQNEAQ, per germline (reference sequence). The CDR3 runs to 15 residues. The ends were cut back, 4 bases at V and 2 bases at J, with 14 bases in the middle. The DNA of the CDR3 is TGTGCCAGCAGCTCTCAAGACAGGCCACAAGAGACCCAGTACTTC. Its translation: CASSSQDRPQETQYF.

The rearrangement links TRBV7-9 to TRBJ2-1, with a possible D match to TRBD1 (7 bases). The CDR3 is made up of 16 amino acids. In germline, CDR1 is SEHNR, CDR2 FQNEAQ (reference sequence). V shed 5 bases and J shed 8 bases, with 22 bases lying between them. The CDR3 loop reads CASSPRGTSRGDEQFF. The CDR3 DNA is TGTGCCAGCAGCCCAAGAGGGACCTCCAGGGGGGATGAGCAGTTCTTC.

The chain joins TRBV6-5 to TRBJ2-1, with 8 bases fitting TRBD2. Germline V gene data show CDR1 as MNHEY and CDR2 as SVGAGI. The CDR3 contains 15 residues. After removal of 6 bases from V and 13 bases from J, the junction contained 17 bases not matched to a gene. CDR3 in amino acids: CASRGTVVREAHQFF. The CDR3 DNA is TGTGCCAGCAGGGGGACGGTTGTGCGGGAGGCCCATCAGTTCTTC.

The V and J genes are TRBV18 and TRBJ2-7, with a possible D match to TRBD1 (6 bases). The CDR3 loop spans 14 amino acids. Trimming left V 6 bases short and J 2 bases short, with 14 bases between. The V gene's germline CDR1 is KGHSH and CDR2 LQKENI. This CDR3 is CASSGWTAAYEQYF. As DNA, the CDR3 is TGTGCCAGCTCTGGATGGACAGCCGCCTACGAGCAGTACTTC.